A single sample is the source of the 26 T cell receptor beta chains below, sequenced in a study of cytomegalovirus exposure and HLA in healthy donors. Primers for the PCR totalled 60 Vbeta and 13 Jbeta. Sequenced by immunoSEQ multiplex PCR; TCRdb stores in-frame clones only, minus some. The table has under 150,000 clones, approximately 80% seen once. Input material: PBMCs. The receptor set was obtained from a woman aged 45-65 years in good health and CMV-seropositive.

This clone was counted a few times. The CDR3 spells CASSQAGTGRKAFF. The CDR3 bases are TGTGCCAGCAGCCAGGCCGGGACAGGGCGTAAAGCTTTCTTT. The chain carries TRBV4-2 and TRBJ1-1; the match to TRBD1 covers 9 bases. The CDR3 contains 14 residues. CDR1 and CDR2 (germline): LGHNA, YNFKEQ. V lost 3 bases to trimming and J lost 9 bases; unmatched junction nucleotides: 8.

This clone was seen a single time. The chain has TRBV6-4 and TRBJ1-3; D is possibly TRBD1 (6 bases). Germline values: CDR1 MRHNA, CDR2 SNTAGT. Trimming pared 7 bases from V and 1 base from J, leaving 11 bases between. This CDR3 contains 14 residues. CDR3: CASMRTVSGNTIYF. In nucleotides, the CDR3 is TGTGCCAGCATGAGGACAGTATCTGGAAACACCATATATTTT.

The chain links TRBV7-9 to TRBJ2-1; D is undetermined. The CDR3 sequence is 14 residues long. Trimming shortened V by 5 bases and J by 4 bases, and 12 bases separated the two germline ends. Per the germline V gene, CDR1 is SEHNR and CDR2 is FQNEAQ (reference sequence). The CDR3 nucleotides read TGTGCCAGCAGCCCCATAGAGAGATACAATGAGCAGTTCTTC. Residues: CASSPIERYNEQFF.

The gene calls are TRBV6-6 and TRBJ1-2; TRBD1 aligns across 9 bases. The length of the CDR3 is 16 residues. V was pared by 7 bases and J by 3 bases, with 12 bases of the junction left unmatched. The germline CDR1 and CDR2 sequences are MNHNY and SVGAGI (reference sequence). The CDR3 spells CASTVGDREIYYGYTF. The CDR3 nucleotides are TGTGCCAGCACCGTTGGGGACAGGGAAATATACTATGGCTACACCTTC.

This chain links TRBV5-5 with TRBJ1-1; perhaps TRBD1 as D (5 bases). The CDR3 has 14 amino acids. Between the trimmed V and J ends, which lost 5 bases and 5 bases, there was a span of 16 bases. Germline V gives CDR1 SGHKS, CDR2 YYEKEE (reference sequence). The CDR3 here is CASSFSGGHTEAFF. The CDR3 nucleotides are TGTGCCAGCAGTTTCTCGGGGGGTCATACTGAAGCTTTCTTT.

This clone has just one count. The chain couples TRBV7-2 to TRBJ2-3; TRBD1 aligns across 8 bases. J was trimmed by 0 bases and V by 6 bases; bases with no gene match: 5. In germline, CDR1 is SGHTA, CDR2 FQGNSA. CDR3 length: 15 amino acids. The CDR3 reads CASSRTGGSTDTQYF. The CDR3 coding sequence is TGTGCCAGCAGTCGAACAGGGGGTAGCACAGATACGCAGTATTTT.

The chain links TRBV7-9 to TRBJ2-2; perhaps TRBD2 as D (5 bases). Trimming stripped 11 bases from V and 4 bases from J, with 32 bases between. Germline values: CDR1 SEHNR, CDR2 FQNEAQ (reference sequence). The CDR3 length is 19 residues. The CDR3 region has the DNA TGTGCCGCCGACCCGGTGATGGGGTTTGGGAGTCGGGGCACCGGGGAGCTGTTTTTT. It translates to CAADPVMGFGSRGTGELFF. The whole variable domain, remainder taken from reference TRBV7-9 and TRBJ2-2, is DTGVSQNPRHKITKRGQNVTFRCDPISEHNRLYWYRQTLGQGPEFLTYFQNEAQLEKSRLLSDRFSAERPKGSFSTLEIQRTEQGDSAMYLCAADPVMGFGSRGTGELFFGEGSRLTVL.

The V and J genes are TRBV11-3 and TRBJ2-2; perhaps TRBD1 as D (6 bases). The CDR3 totals 14 residues. Looked up from germline, CDR1 is SGHNT and CDR2 is YENEEA. Trimming took 2 bases from V and 7 from J, leaving 11 bases between them. This CDR3 reads CASSLHRDNGELFF. DNA for the CDR3: TGTGCCAGCAGCTTACACAGGGACAACGGGGAGCTGTTTTTT.

This clone was counted a few times. The chain recombines TRBV28 with TRBJ1-3; 7 bases match TRBD1. The CDR3 extends over 16 amino acids. Germline loops: CDR1 MDHEN, CDR2 SYDVKM. V dropped 7 bases and J dropped 4; count of bases not matched to a gene: 13. CDR3 region: CASTAPARGQGNTIYF. The CDR3 DNA follows: TGTGCCAGCACCGCCCCTGCGAGGGGGCAAGGAAACACCATATATTTT.

This chain joins TRBV6-5 and TRBJ2-7; D is unresolved. Germline V lookup: CDR1 MNHEY, CDR2 SVGAGI. With 0 bases removed from V and 6 bases from J, the gap between germline ends came to 9 bases. This CDR3 contains 13 residues. In DNA, the CDR3 is TGTGCCAGCAGTTACTCGCCCAGTTCCGAGCAGTACTTC. Translation: CASSYSPSSEQYF.

The V and J genes are TRBV10-3 and TRBJ1-2; weak D call: TRBD1 (6 bases). The CDR3 extends over 15 amino acids. The V end lost 2 bases, the J end lost 2 bases, and 12 bases lay between the germline ends. Germline values: CDR1 ENHRY, CDR2 SYGVKD. In DNA form, the CDR3 reads TGTGCCATCAGTGAGGGTGGGCAGGGGAACTATGGCTACACCTTC. Its protein is CAISEGGQGNYGYTF.

The gene calls are TRBV6-6 and TRBJ2-7; tentative D call: TRBD1 (5 bases). This CDR3 has 13 residues. Trimming pared 7 bases from V and 3 bases from J, leaving 13 bases between. The germline V gene has CDR1 MNHNY and CDR2 SVGAGI (reference sequence). CDR3 protein: CASNFRDIYEQYF. The DNA of the CDR3 is TGTGCCAGCAACTTCAGGGATATCTACGAGCAGTACTTC.

This sequence joins TRBV11-3 and TRBJ2-2; D gene ambiguous. The germline V gene encodes CDR1 SGHNT and CDR2 YENEEA. The CDR3 extends over 15 amino acids. V was pared by 4 bases and J by 1 base, with 10 bases between. The CDR3 nucleotides are TGTGCCAGCAGCTATGGGCCCGGGAACACCGGGGAGCTGTTTTTT. Its translation: CASSYGPGNTGELFF.

This clone was recorded once. The chain combines TRBV7-6 with TRBJ1-5; weak D call: TRBD1 (5 bases). The CDR3 runs 16 residues. Trimming cost V 3 bases and J 2 bases, with 14 bases left between them. Per the germline V gene, CDR1 is SGHVS and CDR2 is FNYEAQ. In DNA form, the CDR3 reads TGTGCCAGCAGCTTTGGGAGGGGTGCTGGCAATCAGCCCCAGCATTTT. It yields the protein CASSFGRGAGNQPQHF.

The chain is built from TRBV7-3 and TRBJ1-2, with D possibly matching TRBD1 (6 bases). The V gene lost 5 bases and the J gene lost 4 bases, with 17 bases spanning the gap. From germline, CDR1 is SGHTA and CDR2 FQGTGA. This CDR3 contains 15 residues. DNA of the CDR3: TGTGCCAGCAGCCGAGACCTTACAGGGAGCTATGGCTACACCTTC. Its translation: CASSRDLTGSYGYTF.

The chain has TRBV4-3 and TRBJ1-4; 7 bases match TRBD1. V lost 3 bases and J lost 8; bases outside the gene matches: 9. CDR1 LGHNA and CDR2 YSLEER come from the germline V gene. The CDR3 covers 15 residues. CDR3 amino acids: CASSHNRGGREKLFF. CDR3 in DNA: TGCGCCAGCAGCCACAACAGGGGCGGGAGGGAAAAACTGTTTTTT.

The chain has TRBV7-9 and TRBJ1-6; 7 bases are a match to TRBD1. The CDR3 has 14 residues. The junction had 8 bases not matched to a gene; V was cut back by 5 bases and J by 10 bases. CDR1 SEHNR and CDR2 FQNEAQ come from the germline V gene (reference sequence). Written as DNA, the CDR3 is TGTGCCAGCAGCCCGACAGGGCGTGGGTCACCCCTCCACTTT. It specifies CASSPTGRGSPLHF.

This clone was found once. The chain employs TRBV7-2 and TRBJ2-2; TRBD2 aligns across 9 bases. V trimming: 0 bases; J trimming: 4 bases; junction bases outside the gene matches: 9. CDR3 length: 18 residues. CDR1 is SGHTA, CDR2 FQGNSA, per germline. The CDR3 DNA is TGTGCCAGCAGCTTAGCGGCTGGTAGCGGGGGTGTCACCGGGGAGCTGTTTTTT. Protein product: CASSLAAGSGGVTGELFF. The full variable domain, with the rest looked up from reference TRBV7-2 and TRBJ2-2, is GAGVSQSPSNKVTEKGKDVELRCDPISGHTALYWYRQSLGQGLEFLIYFQGNSAPDKSGLPSDRFSAERTGGSVSTLTIQRTQQEDSAVYLCASSLAAGSGGVTGELFFGEGSRLTVL.

In DNA, the CDR3 is TGCAGTGAAGGGACACGTGAAGCTTTCTTT. As protein: CSEGTREAFF. The chain combines TRBV20-1 with TRBJ1-1, with D possibly matching TRBD1 (6 bases). CDR3 size: 10 residues. The germline CDR1 and CDR2 sequences are DFQATT and SNEGSKA (reference sequence). V gave up 7 bases and J gave up 7 bases, with 10 bases separating them.

CDR3 amino acids: CATLMGPTNTGELFF. DNA for the CDR3: TGTGCCACCTTGATGGGGCCGACGAACACCGGGGAGCTGTTTTTT. The chain couples TRBV6-1 to TRBJ2-2, with a tentative D call TRBD1 (5 bases). V was pared by 10 bases and J by 0 bases, with 15 bases between. The V gene's germline CDR1 is MNHNS and CDR2 SASEGT. This CDR3 is built from 15 residues.

DNA for the CDR3: TGTGCCAGTAGTATTTTGGGACAGGGGGACTATGGCTACACCTTC. Residues: CASSILGQGDYGYTF. The chain couples TRBV19 to TRBJ1-2; 11 positions agree with TRBD1. CDR3 length: 15 residues. Unmatched junction bases numbered 3, after V lost 3 bases and J lost 3 bases. Germline assignment: CDR1 LNHDA and CDR2 SQIVND (reference sequence).

The V call is TRBV10-3, the J call TRBJ2-4; the D gene is possibly TRBD1 (6 bases). V lost 3 bases and J 7 bases, leaving 13 bases between the germline ends. The CDR3 totals 14 residues. CDR1 is ENHRY and CDR2 is SYGVKD in the germline V gene. The CDR3 here is CAISDNRVKNIQYF. The CDR3 nucleotides read TGTGCCATCAGTGACAACAGGGTAAAGAACATTCAGTACTTC.

V is TRBV5-5 and J is TRBJ1-1; D is unclear. The CDR3 extends over 11 amino acids. CDR1 is SGHKS and CDR2 is YYEKEE in the germline V gene (reference sequence). Trimming pared 4 bases from V and 2 bases from J, leaving 3 bases between. The chain's CDR3 is CASSLNTEAFF. In nucleotides, the CDR3 is TGTGCCAGCAGCCTTAACACTGAAGCTTTCTTT.

A few counts support this clone. The CDR3 loop reads CASSHTGKGTEAFF. For the CDR3, the DNA is TGTGCCAGCAGTCACACAGGGAAGGGAACTGAAGCTTTCTTT. The chain carries TRBV6-4 and TRBJ1-1; possible D gene TRBD1, 6 bases. Trimming left V 5 bases short and J 5 bases short, with 15 bases between. CDR1 is MRHNA, CDR2 SNTAGT, per germline. The CDR3 totals 14 residues.

This clone was found a few times. The CDR3 here is CASSVMGGINTGELFF. In DNA form, the CDR3 reads TGTGCCAGCAGCGTGATGGGGGGGATTAACACCGGGGAGCTGTTTTTT. V and J are TRBV9 and TRBJ2-2; 7 positions match TRBD2. This CDR3 is built from 16 residues. CDR1 is SGDLS and CDR2 is YYNGEE in the germline V gene. V lost 2 bases, J lost 2 bases, and 6 bases stayed unmatched.

This clone turned up a few times. The rearrangement uses TRBV6-1 and TRBJ1-3; possibly TRBD1 for D (5 bases). Between the trimmed V and J ends, which lost 7 bases and 2 bases, there was a span of 15 bases. CDR3 size: 15 residues. Germline V gene lookup returns CDR1 MNHNS and CDR2 SASEGT. The CDR3 spells CASTPGGGAGNTIYF. CDR3 DNA sequence: TGTGCCAGCACCCCGGGGGGGGGTGCTGGAAACACCATATATTTT.